The clone carrying this T cell receptor (beta chain) has at least ten counts. These data are taken from a study of T cells in Graves' hyperthyroidism and ophthalmopathy. Study-wide background: Peripheral blood samples were taken at initial diagnosis, prior to any treatment.

RNA transcripts provided the source from which TCR beta CDR3 regions were amplified. Primed by the HTBI set, a first-round RT-PCR was run on the TCR CDR3. MiXCR, applied by TCRdb to the multiplex PCR reads, yields one record per CDR3 protein. Of about 710,000 distinct CDR3 sequences listed, around 17% are singletons. The CDR3 is 15 residues long. Germline CDR1 reads SGHVS; CDR2 reads FQNEAQ. V dropped 5 bases and J dropped 4; count of bases not matched to a gene: 8. The study excluded patients with uncontrolled infection, other autoimmune disease, pregnancy or lactation. The TCR sequence derives from a man younger than 30 with Graves' hyperthyroidism. The chain joins TRBV7-8 to TRBJ2-7; 10 bases map to TRBD1. Sequenced sample: blood. The CDR3: CASSPRRDRGYEQYF. The CDR3 nucleotides are TGTGCCAGCAGCCCCCGGAGGGACAGGGGTTACGAGCAGTACTTC.